One sample yielded the 28 T cell receptor beta chains listed below, sequenced in a study of T cell responses to AZD1222 COVID-19 vaccine. Produced via immunoSEQ multiplex PCR; TCRdb's table is partial and in-frame only. Of approximately 150,000 clones in the sample, about 90% were seen once. The sequencing used peripheral blood, collected on day 0 of AZD1222 vaccination. The receptors originated from an adult in good health.

The rearrangement links TRBV5-4 to TRBJ1-2; D unclear. Germline V gene lookup returns CDR1 SGHNT and CDR2 YYREEE (reference sequence). This CDR3 is 14 amino acids long. The ends were cut back, 2 bases at V and 0 bases at J, with 8 bases in the middle. In nucleotides, the CDR3 is TGTGCCAGCAGCTTTGACGGAACTAACTATGGCTACACCTTC. The encoded protein is CASSFDGTNYGYTF.

This clone was detected only once. The CDR3 DNA reads TGTGCCAGCAGCTTAGGCGGGAGGAGCACAGATACGCAGTATTTT. It yields the protein CASSLGGRSTDTQYF. The chain couples TRBV7-3 to TRBJ2-3; 8 nucleotides line up with TRBD2. CDR3 size: 15 residues. Germline V gene data show CDR1 as SGHTA and CDR2 as FQGTGA. Trimming cost V 2 bases and J 0 bases; bases outside gene matches: 1.

The rearrangement links TRBV28 to TRBJ2-1; TRBD2 might be the D (6 bases). CDR3 length: 12 amino acids. The germline CDR1 and CDR2 sequences are MDHEN and SYDVKM. Deletions cut 6 bases from V and 6 bases from J, with 9 bases between. CDR3 sequence (DNA): TGTGCCAGCAGGGTCGGGGGCAATGAGCAGTTCTTC. Its protein product is CASRVGGNEQFF.

Many counts were recorded for this clone. The CDR3 DNA sequence: TGTGCCAGCAGTTACTCGACAGCCTATGGCTACACCTTC. This gives the protein CASSYSTAYGYTF. V and J are TRBV6-5 and TRBJ1-2; tentative D call: TRBD1 (5 bases). Per germline, CDR1 MNHEY and CDR2 SVGAGI. There are 13 residues in the CDR3. Between the trimmed V and J ends, which lost 0 bases and 4 bases, there was a span of 6 bases.

This sequence joins TRBV5-4 and TRBJ2-1; D could derive from TRBD1 or TRBD2 (6 bases each). The CDR3 is made up of 16 amino acids. Germline-derived CDR1 and CDR2 are SGHNT and YYREEE (reference sequence). V gave up 0 bases and J gave up 1 base, with 11 bases separating them. The CDR3 sequence is CASSLGGARSYNEQFF. DNA for the CDR3: TGTGCCAGCAGCTTGGGGGGGGCCAGATCCTACAATGAGCAGTTCTTC.

V and J are TRBV4-2 and TRBJ2-1; 8 nucleotides match TRBD2. The CDR3 runs to 14 residues. CDR1 is LGHNA, CDR2 YNFKEQ, per germline. The V segment lost 3 bases and the J segment 5 bases; nucleotides outside the gene matches: 3. The chain's CDR3 is CASSQDGRDNEQFF. In DNA form, the CDR3 reads TGTGCCAGCAGCCAGGACGGGAGGGACAATGAGCAGTTCTTC.

The sample holds one count of this clone. The rearrangement joins TRBV10-3 to TRBJ1-2; tentatively, D is TRBD1 (6 bases). From germline, CDR1 is ENHRY and CDR2 SYGVKD. Trimming cost V 0 bases and J 5 bases, with 16 bases left between them. The CDR3 runs to 16 residues. The CDR3 DNA reads TGTGCCATCAGTGAGTCGATACAGGGCGGGTGGTATGGCTACACCTTC. Protein product: CAISESIQGGWYGYTF.

V usage is TRBV3-1 (or the pseudogene TRBV3-2) and J usage is TRBJ1-2; D unresolved. The V end was cut by 1 base, the J end by 5 bases, with 5 bases between. Germline V gene data show CDR1 as LGHDT and CDR2 as YNNKEL (reference sequence). CDR3 size: 12 residues. Here the CDR3 DNA reads TGTGCCAGCAGCCAAGGGTGGTATGGCTACACCTTC. Its translation: CASSQGWYGYTF.

The chain uses TRBV28 and TRBJ1-1; D might be TRBD1 (5 bases). The ends were cut back, 9 bases at V and 6 bases at J, with 14 bases in the middle. This CDR3 is 12 amino acids long. The germline CDR1 and CDR2 sequences are MDHEN and SYDVKM. CDR3 region: CASRSQGAEAFF. The CDR3, as DNA: TGTGCCAGTCGCAGCCAGGGCGCTGAAGCTTTCTTT.

The chain is built from TRBV4-1 and TRBJ2-3; a weak D match, TRBD2 (9 bases). V was clipped by 1 base and J by 3 bases, with 26 bases between them. This CDR3 spans 20 amino acids. Germline CDR1 reads MGHRA; CDR2 reads YSYEKL. The CDR3 loop is CASSQGQGAGTSGRTDTQYF. The CDR3 nucleotides are TGCGCCAGCAGCCAAGGCCAGGGGGCCGGTACTAGCGGGCGGACAGATACGCAGTATTTT.

The rearrangement joins TRBV5-1 to TRBJ2-3, with 11 bases lining up with TRBD1. Per the germline V gene, CDR1 is SGHRS and CDR2 is YFSETQ. This CDR3 is built from 15 residues. V lost 0 bases and J lost 5; bases outside the gene matches: 2. CDR3 sequence (DNA): TGCGCCAGCAGCTTGGTTGGGACAGGGGGAGATACGCAGTATTTT. Protein product: CASSLVGTGGDTQYF.

This clone is a singleton in its sample. The chain is built from TRBV28 and TRBJ1-2, with D hard to call. The CDR3 spans 16 residues. The germline V gene encodes CDR1 MDHEN and CDR2 SYDVKM. V lost 6 bases and J 1 base, leaving 18 bases between the germline ends. CDR3 coding DNA: TGTGCCAGCAGCCCCCCCGGGCGGGGATATAACTATGGCTACACCTTC. Translating gives CASSPPGRGYNYGYTF.

The chain links TRBV27 to TRBJ2-5; D is tentatively TRBD1 or TRBD2 (5 bases each). The germline V and J ends were trimmed by 2 bases and 1 base, with 8 bases remaining between them. Germline V gene data show CDR1 as MNHEY and CDR2 as SMNVEV (reference sequence). CDR3 length: 14 residues. CDR3 bases: TGTGCCAGCAGTTTAACTAGGGGCCAAGAGACCCAGTACTTC. It is translated as CASSLTRGQETQYF.

This clone has a single count. The CDR3 sequence: CASRSRALRRTGNTIYF. CDR3 nucleotide sequence: TGTGCAAGTCGCTCCCGGGCTCTCCGACGGACTGGAAACACCATATATTTT. V is TRBV12-2 and J is TRBJ1-3. TRBV12-2 is noted as a pseudogene. The CDR3 is 17 residues long.

The gene calls are TRBV7-9 and TRBJ2-1; 7 bases line up with TRBD1. The V gene end was trimmed by 4 bases and the J gene end by 9 bases; junction bases not matched to a gene: 15. CDR1 and CDR2 (germline): SEHNR, FQNEAQ (reference sequence). The CDR3 totals 16 residues. The CDR3 DNA reads as TGTGCCAGCAGCTCTACAGGGGAGACATTACCGGGTGAGCAGTTCTTC. This codes for CASSSTGETLPGEQFF.

Ten or more counts support this clone. One end of the junction fails to match germline, which may point to a read error. The same CDR3 can be traced to other DNA sequences in this sample. V gene TRBV4-3 combines with J gene TRBJ1-2; D is perhaps TRBD1 (5 bases). In germline, CDR1 is LGHNA, CDR2 YSLEER. The CDR3 contains 14 residues. CDR3 nucleotide sequence: TGCGCCAGCAGTCAAGATCGGGGCGGGTATGGCTACACCTTC. This encodes CASSQDRGGYGYTF.

V and J are TRBV7-2 and TRBJ2-1; no clear D gene. The germline V gene encodes CDR1 SGHTA and CDR2 FQGNSA. This CDR3 has 17 amino acids. The V end was cut by 1 base, the J end by 0 bases, with 13 bases between. The DNA of the CDR3 is TGTGCCAGCAGCTTAGGGGTACGGGTCCACTCCTACAATGAGCAGTTCTTC. This gives the protein CASSLGVRVHSYNEQFF.

The chain combines TRBV6-5 with TRBJ1-5; TRBD1 aligns across 11 bases. With V trimmed by 6 bases and J by 3 bases, 4 bases remained unmatched. CDR1 is MNHEY and CDR2 is SVGAGI in the germline V gene. This CDR3 has 15 residues. As DNA, the CDR3 is TGTGCCAGCAGCGGACAGGGGGCGATCAATCAGCCCCAGCATTTT. It yields the protein CASSGQGAINQPQHF.

The chain joins TRBV7-2 to TRBJ1-2; D is possibly TRBD1 (5 bases). The CDR3 totals 15 residues. Looked up from germline, CDR1 is SGHTA and CDR2 is FQGNSA. Trimming stripped 5 bases from V and 7 bases from J, with 20 bases between. CDR3 nucleotides: TGTGCCAGCAGCCCGGGTGGGGCCGTTGGGGTTGGCTACACCTTC. Translation gives CASSPGGAVGVGYTF.

The chain uses TRBV21-1 and TRBJ1-6. TRBV21-1 is a listed pseudogene. The CDR3 is made up of 16 amino acids. The CDR3 DNA reads as TGTGCCAGCGGCCACACCGGCCGTACGAAAAATTCACCCCTCCACTTT. As protein: CASGHTGRTKNSPLHF.

The chain combines TRBV2 with TRBJ1-4, with D hard to call. Germline loops: CDR1 SNHLY, CDR2 FYNNEI. CDR3 length: 12 amino acids. Deletions cut 8 bases from V and 4 bases from J, with 8 bases between. The CDR3 is CASGPINEKLFF. As DNA, the CDR3 is TGTGCCAGCGGGCCGATTAATGAAAAACTGTTTTTT. The full variable domain, rest sourced from reference TRBV2 and TRBJ1-4, is EPEVTQTPSHQVTQMGQEVILRCVPISNHLYFYWYRQILGQKVEFLVSFYNNEISEKSEIFDDQFSVERPDGSNFTLKIRSTKLEDSAMYFCASGPINEKLFFGSGTQLSVL.

This chain uses TRBV11-2 with TRBJ1-2; 7 nucleotides match TRBD1. CDR1 is SGHAT and CDR2 is FQNNGV in the germline V gene. The CDR3 is 16 residues long. Trimming cost V 6 bases and J 0 bases; bases outside gene matches: 10. This chain's CDR3 is CASRIDRDSTNYGYTF. CDR3 nucleotides: TGTGCCAGCAGAATCGACAGGGACTCTACTAACTATGGCTACACCTTC. The entire variable domain, with the rest obtained from reference TRBV11-2 and TRBJ1-2, is as follows: EAGVAQSPRYKIIEKRQSVAFWCNPISGHATLYWYQQILGQGPKLLIQFQNNGVVDDSQLPKDRFSAERLKGVDSTLKIQPAKLEDSAVYLCASRIDRDSTNYGYTFGSGTRLTVV.

The count of this clone is one. The chain couples TRBV24-1 to TRBJ2-7, with D uncertain. The CDR3 is made up of 12 amino acids. The germline gives CDR1 KGHDR, CDR2 SFDVKD. Trimming pared 5 bases from V and 0 bases from J, leaving 4 bases between. The CDR3 bases are TGTGCCACCAGTGGGGGCTCCTACGAGCAGTACTTC. Translating it yields CATSGGSYEQYF.

The chain joins TRBV4-2 to TRBJ2-1; 7 bases are shared with TRBD2. Trimming at V came to 1 base and at J to 8 bases, leaving 2 bases not matched to a gene. Germline CDR1 is LGHNA and CDR2 is YNFKEQ. This CDR3 contains 13 residues. CDR3: CASSQAAGYEQFF. The CDR3 nucleotides read TGTGCCAGCAGCCAAGCAGCGGGATATGAGCAGTTCTTC.

This clone was found a few times. This chain links TRBV9 with TRBJ2-2, with TRBD2 matching 8 bases. CDR1 is SGDLS, CDR2 YYNGEE, per germline. Losses at the gene ends were 2 bases for V and 7 bases for J; bases not matched to a gene: 10. The CDR3 has 16 amino acids. The CDR3: CASSVLAAGVIGELFF. For the CDR3, the DNA is TGTGCCAGCAGCGTTTTAGCAGCGGGAGTCATCGGGGAGCTGTTTTTT.

V usage is TRBV7-9 and J usage is TRBJ2-7, with TRBD1 matching over 10 bases. The germline V gene encodes CDR1 SEHNR and CDR2 FQNEAQ (reference sequence). CDR3 length equals 14 residues. J was trimmed by 2 bases and V by 5 bases; bases with no gene match: 3. Here the CDR3 DNA reads TGTGCCAGCAGCCCCGGGACAGGGGCCTACGAGCAGTACTTC. Translation: CASSPGTGAYEQYF.

With regard to this clone: The junction differs from germline at one of its ends, possibly a read error. The gene calls are TRBV30 and TRBJ2-3; 13 bases are a match to TRBD2. Germline values: CDR1 GTSNPN, CDR2 SVGIG (reference sequence). The CDR3 has 15 amino acids. DNA for the CDR3: TGTGCCTGGAGTCGGACTAGCGGGAGCAAAGATACGCAGTATTTT. Protein product: CAWSRTSGSKDTQYF.

The chain is built from TRBV5-1 and TRBJ2-2; 12 bases fit TRBD2. The junction had 16 bases not matched to a gene; V was cut back by 4 bases and J by 3 bases. Germline-derived CDR1 and CDR2 are SGHRS and YFSETQ. This CDR3 spans 20 amino acids. CDR3 DNA: TGCGCCAGCAGCCCCAAACCCCTAGCGGGAGGGCCTCTGGACACCGGGGAGCTGTTTTTT. This translates into CASSPKPLAGGPLDTGELFF.